This is a list of T cell receptor beta chains from one sample in a study of CD8+CD57+ T cells in acquired aplastic anemia. TCRdb fed the reads into MiXCR, producing one record per CDR3 protein. The sample lists 350,000 to 450,000 distinct CDR3 sequences, about two thirds seen once, with 3.5% to 4.5% in the top ten. The specimen was sorted CD4+, CD8+, or CD8+CD57+ T cells (not recorded which) from PBMCs. Receptors originate from a human donor in good health, serving as a control. Both conserved end residues are part of each CDR3. A D gene is named only where the DNA matches it firmly. The listing skips clone size in some rows; elsewhere it reads once, few, many or a size class.

J gene | D gene | clone size | V gene | CDR3 protein | CDR3 DNA
TRBJ1-6 | . | many | TRBV2 | CAGSINGNSPLHF | TGTGCCGGGTCCATAAACGGGAATTCACCCCTCCACTTT
TRBJ1-4 | . | . | TRBV5-1 | CASSRPGTGGEKLFF | TGTGCCAGCAGCCGACCCGGGACTGGAGGTGAAAAACTGTTTTTT
TRBJ2-7 | . | . | TRBV7-2 | CASSGDGVSAGQYF | TGTGCCAGCAGCGGAGACGGGGTCTCCGCCGGGCAGTACTTC
TRBJ2-3 | . | . | TRBV12-3/TRBV12-4 | CASRSPSADTQYF | TGTGCCAGCCGAAGCCCGAGCGCAGATACGCAGTATTTT
TRBJ2-7 | . | . | TRBV9 | CASSVRQEDTEAYF | TGTGCCAGCAGCGTCCGACAGGAGGACACTGAAGCTTACTTC
TRBJ1-4 | . | many | TRBV5-8 | CASSRLTDATNEKLFF | TGTGCCAGCAGCAGATTGACGGACGCAACTAATGAAAAACTGTTTTTT
TRBJ1-1 | . | few | TRBV6-5 | CASSHKEGDTEAFF | TGTGCCAGCAGCCACAAGGAGGGGGACACTGAAGCTTTCTTT
TRBJ2-3 | . | . | TRBV7-9 | CASSVGPDVKDFQYF | TGTGCCAGCAGCGTGGGACCGGATGTGAAAGATTTTCAGTATTTT
TRBJ1-1 | . | . | TRBV12-3/TRBV12-4 | CASRMGGVTEAFF | TGTGCCAGCCGTATGGGGGGTGTAACTGAAGCTTTCTTT
TRBJ2-7 | . | . | TRBV7-2 | CASRADRGEQNF | TGTGCCAGCAGAGCCGATCGGGGCGAGCAGAACTTC
TRBJ2-5 | . | . | TRBV5-6 | CAGSLRVGAGETQYF | TGTGCCGGCAGCCTCAGGGTTGGGGCCGGGGAGACCCAGTACTTC
TRBJ2-1 | . | many | TRBV20-1 | CSARDSGTDYNEQFF | TGCAGTGCTAGAGACTCCGGGACGGACTACAATGAGCAGTTCTTC
TRBJ2-5 | . | . | TRBV11-2 | CASSLETNLSETQYF | TGTGCCAGCAGCTTAGAAACGAATTTATCAGAGACCCAGTACTTC
TRBJ2-7 | . | . | TRBV7-2 | CASSSDVGYERYF | TGTGCCAGCAGCTCCGACGTGGGCTACGAGCGGTACTTC
TRBJ2-7 | TRBD2 | . | TRBV20-1 | CSARTSGTYEQYF | TGCAGTGCTAGGACTAGCGGTACCTACGAGCAGTACTTC
TRBJ2-1 | . | many | TRBV7-8 | CASSLALAEDNEQFF | TGTGCCAGCAGCTTAGCATTAGCGGAAGACAATGAGCAGTTCTTC
TRBJ1-2 | . | many | TRBV20-1 | CSARGLDNYGYTF | TGCAGTGCCAGGGGCTTAGACAACTATGGCTACACCTTC
TRBJ1-1 | . | . | TRBV5-5 | CASSLAPKTMNTEAFF | TGTGCCAGCAGCTTAGCGCCGAAGACGATGAACACTGAAGCTTTCTTT
TRBJ2-6 | TRBD2 | . | TRBV14 | CASSCSGGANEQSF | TGTGCCAGCAGCTGTAGCGGGGGGGCCAACGAGCAGTCTTTC
TRBJ2-7 | TRBD1 | once | TRBV10-3 | CAIRPTGGLSYEQYF | TGTGCCATCAGACCGACAGGGGGCCTTTCCTACGAGCAGTACTTC
TRBJ1-2 | . | once | TRBV7-2 | CASSLVMGNYGYTF | TGTGCCAGCAGCTTAGTGATGGGGAACTATGGCTACACCTTC
TRBJ2-3 | . | . | TRBV19 | CASSIGGPDTQYF | TGTGCCAGTAGTATCGGGGGCCCAGATACGCAGTATTTT
TRBJ2-5 | TRBD1 | once | TRBV20-1 | CSASLGQQETQYF | TGCAGTGCTAGCCTGGGACAGCAAGAGACCCAGTACTTC
TRBJ1-1 | TRBD1 | . | TRBV5-8 | CASNRQGVGTEAFF | TGTGCCAGCAATAGACAGGGGGTCGGCACTGAAGCTTTCTTT
TRBJ1-3 | TRBD1 | . | TRBV9 | CASSAYRDSSGNTIYF | TGTGCCAGCAGCGCGTACCGGGACAGCTCTGGAAACACCATATATTTT
TRBJ1-3 | TRBD1 | many | TRBV10-3 | CAIRGSHGTGGNTIYF | TGTGCCATCAGGGGTAGTCATGGGACAGGCGGAAACACCATATATTTT
TRBJ2-5 | . | many | TRBV6-2/TRBV6-3 | CASSGTEKMTQYF | TGTGCCAGCAGCGGGACGGAAAAGATGACCCAGTACTTC
TRBJ2-7 | TRBD1 | many | TRBV30 | CAWTFDRGGPYEQYF | TGTGCCTGGACCTTTGACAGGGGGGGACCCTACGAGCAGTACTTC
TRBJ1-1 | . | . | TRBV20-1 | CSARAIWGGPFF | TGCAGTGCTAGAGCCATATGGGGGGGGCCTTTCTTT
TRBJ2-2 | . | many | TRBV12-3/TRBV12-4 | CASSPWGVDTGELFF | TGTGCCAGCAGCCCATGGGGGGTAGACACCGGGGAGCTGTTTTTT
TRBJ2-5 | . | . | TRBV24-1 | CATSGYPGTKETQYF | TGTGCCACCAGTGGATATCCAGGGACGAAAGAGACCCAGTACTTC
TRBJ2-1 | . | many | TRBV20-1 | CSASRELYNEQFF | TGCAGTGCTAGCCGAGAGTTATACAATGAGCAGTTCTTC
TRBJ2-7 | TRBD2 | . | TRBV12-3/TRBV12-4 | CASSLGTSGRGQYF | TGTGCCAGCAGTTTGGGGACTAGCGGACGGGGGCAGTACTTC
TRBJ1-5 | . | . | TRBV7-9 | CASIFTGNQPQHF | TGTGCCAGCATATTTACGGGGAATCAGCCCCAGCATTTT
TRBJ1-2 | . | many | TRBV3-1 | CASSQGEIYGYTF | TGTGCCAGCAGCCAGGGGGAAATCTATGGCTACACCTTC
TRBJ2-7 | TRBD1 | many | TRBV5-1 | CASQPTPGTDYEQYF | TGCGCCAGCCAGCCAACCCCCGGGACAGACTACGAGCAGTACTTC
TRBJ2-1 | . | few | TRBV20-1 | CSATPPGGPLSYNEQFF | TGCAGTGCTACCCCGCCCGGGGGACCTCTCTCCTACAATGAGCAGTTCTTC
TRBJ1-2 | TRBD1 | . | TRBV9 | CASSVGGQETTQYTF | TGTGCCAGCAGCGTAGGGGGACAGGAGACGACCCAGTACACCTTC
TRBJ1-2 | . | . | TRBV7-6 | CASSIEGGNYGYTF | TGTGCCAGCAGCATCGAGGGGGGCAACTATGGCTACACCTTC
TRBJ1-1 | . | . | TRBV15 | CATSSKGAAAEAFF | TGTGCCACCAGCAGCAAAGGGGCGGCTGCCGAGGCTTTCTTT
TRBJ1-6 | TRBD1 | . | TRBV7-2 | CASSLAGDRARGAF | TGTGCCAGCAGCTTAGCTGGGGACAGGGCCAGAGGAGCTTTT
TRBJ1-6 | TRBD1 | many | TRBV6-6 | CASSYSGQSNSYNSPLHF | TGTGCCAGCAGTTACTCGGGACAGTCCAACTCCTATAATTCACCCCTCCACTTT
TRBJ2-7 | TRBD1 | . | TRBV14 | CASKGTGSRSYEQYF | TGTGCCAGCAAGGGGACAGGCTCGAGGTCCTACGAGCAGTACTTC
TRBJ2-5 | . | many | TRBV7-2 | CASSLEIRGTQYF | TGTGCCAGCAGCTTAGAAATCCGGGGGACCCAGTACTTC
TRBJ1-5 | . | . | TRBV12-3/TRBV12-4 | CASLSGSGQPFDQPQHF | TGTGCCAGCCTTAGCGGTTCAGGACAGCCCTTTGATCAGCCCCAGCATTTT
TRBJ2-1 | TRBD2 | . | TRBV11-2 | CASSSVGTSGTNNEQFF | TGTGCCAGCAGCTCCGTAGGGACTAGCGGGACCAACAATGAGCAGTTCTTC
TRBJ2-7 | TRBD1 | many | TRBV6-2/TRBV6-3 | CASRPSPRGIPYEQYF | TGTGCCAGCAGGCCCAGTCCCAGGGGGATTCCCTACGAGCAGTACTTC